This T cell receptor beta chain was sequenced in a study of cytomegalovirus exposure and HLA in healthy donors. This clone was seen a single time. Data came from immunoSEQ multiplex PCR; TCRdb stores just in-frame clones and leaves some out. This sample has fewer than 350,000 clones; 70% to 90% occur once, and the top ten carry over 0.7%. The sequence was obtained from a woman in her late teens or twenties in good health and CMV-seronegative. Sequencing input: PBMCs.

This chain's CDR3 is CASSAGTPQETQYF. Here the CDR3 DNA reads TGTGCCAGCAGTGCCGGGACACCACAAGAGACCCAGTACTTC. The rearrangement uses TRBV2 and TRBJ2-5, with D possibly TRBD1 on 6 matching bases. This CDR3 is 14 amino acids long. Germline V lookup: CDR1 SNHLY, CDR2 FYNNEI. V was trimmed by 4 bases and J by 2 bases, leaving 11 bases between them.